This TCR beta chain was profiled in a study of CD8 T cells in ankylosing spondylitis. Study outcomes and limitations: Some motif variants had been reported before (in reactive arthritis synovial fluid and blood). The clones that were linked to disease were reported to be significantly enriched in matched synovial fluid samples from ankylosing spondylitis patients. A motif in TCR beta, a set of roughly eight highly homologous variants, appeared characteristic of ankylosing spondylitis blood.

This CDR3 spans 13 amino acids. The germline V and J ends were trimmed by 3 bases and 5 bases, with 10 bases remaining between them. A word on this clonotype: The target antigen is unknown.

TCRdb re-analysed the 5' RACE reads in MiXCR, keeping a single row per CDR3 protein. The table lists just over 350,000 distinct CDR3 sequences, roughly 20% of them singletons. The chain links TRBV12-3 or TRBV12-4 to TRBJ1-2; D is unclear. The TCR originated in a male donor with ankylosing spondylitis or in good health (not recorded which). Material for sequencing was blood, either unsorted or a sorted T cell fraction (not recorded which). The CDR3 coding sequence is TGTGCCAGCAGTTTTCCCGGCCGGTATGGCTACACCTTC. Its protein product is CASSFPGRYGYTF.